The rows below give T cell receptor beta chains drawn from one sample of a study of blood T cell repertoires in COVID-19. TCRdb's copy holds only in-frame clones and misses some; the assay was immunoSEQ multiplex PCR. This table has 65,000 to 80,000 clones, roughly 85% appearing once. Sequenced material: peripheral blood. All receptors come from a man aged 25 to 40 with acute or convalescent COVID-19. The CDR3 runs from the conserved cysteine through the conserved F or W. Fields, in order: V gene, clone size, D gene, J gene, CDR3 DNA, CDR3 protein. A D gene is named only where the DNA matches it firmly. Rows give clone size only sometimes, using once, few, many, or a class for an expanded clone.

V: TRBV7-9
size: NA
D: NA
J: TRBJ2-1
DNA: TGTGCCAGCAGCGCAAGTTCGGGGTCCTACAATGAGCAGTTCTTC
CDR3: CASSASSGSYNEQFF

V: TRBV19
size: NA
D: NA
J: TRBJ2-5
DNA: TGTGCCAGTAGTCCCCGGTTCCAAGAGACCCAGTACTTC
CDR3: CASSPRFQETQYF

V: TRBV6-5
size: once
D: TRBD1
J: TRBJ2-7
DNA: TGTGCCAGCAGTAGACAGGGTGAAGCCTACGAGCAGTACTTC
CDR3: CASSRQGEAYEQYF

V: TRBV27
size: NA
D: TRBD1
J: TRBJ1-5
DNA: TGTGCCAGCAGTTTTCAGGGGGCTCGCCAGCCCCAGCATTTT
CDR3: CASSFQGARQPQHF

V: TRBV4-1
size: NA
D: TRBD1
J: TRBJ2-2
DNA: TGCGCCAGCAGCCCTCGGACAGGGACCGGGGAGCTGTTTTTT
CDR3: CASSPRTGTGELFF

V: TRBV21-1
size: NA
D: NA
J: TRBJ2-3
DNA: TGTGCCAGCAGCAGGAAAAGGGGGGCTGGACTAGCGGGAAAAACAGATACGCAGTATTTT
CDR3: CASSRKRGAGLAGKTDTQYF

V: TRBV5-1
size: NA
D: NA
J: TRBJ2-1
DNA: TGCGCCAGCAGCCTCGACAGGTTTTTGAATGAGCAGTTCTTC
CDR3: CASSLDRFLNEQFF

V: TRBV5-1
size: once
D: NA
J: TRBJ1-1
DNA: TGCGCCAGCAGCTTGGTGGCCGGAGGTACCACTGAAGCTTTCTTT
CDR3: CASSLVAGGTTEAFF

V: TRBV2
size: NA
D: NA
J: TRBJ1-1
DNA: TGTGCCAGCAGTGAAGGTAGGGGAGGGACTGAAGCTTTCTTT
CDR3: CASSEGRGGTEAFF

V: TRBV12-3/TRBV12-4
size: NA
D: NA
J: TRBJ1-1
DNA: TGTGCCAGCTACTTCGGGTTGCGCACTGAAGCTTTCTTT
CDR3: CASYFGLRTEAFF

V: TRBV2
size: NA
D: TRBD1
J: TRBJ1-2
DNA: TGTGCCAGCAGGGGACAGGGGAACGGCTACACCTTC
CDR3: CASRGQGNGYTF